This T cell receptor (beta chain) was sequenced for a study of patients and donors after allogeneic stem cell transplantation. TCRdb re-analysed the RT-PCR reads in MiXCR, keeping a single row per CDR3 protein. Of roughly 960,000 distinct CDR3 sequences listed, roughly 18% are singletons. This CDR3 has 14 amino acids. The V gene end was trimmed by 5 bases and the J gene end by 7 bases; junction bases not matched to a gene: 7. Germline loops: CDR1 DFQATT, CDR2 SNEGSKA (reference sequence). Input material: blood, either unsorted or a sorted T cell fraction (not recorded which). This clonotype was obtained from a human donor who was either an allogeneic HSCT recipient or a stem cell or donor lymphocyte infusion donor (not recorded which). It is not recorded whose cells these are; they may come from a transplant donor. The chain uses TRBV20-1 and TRBJ2-1, with 11 bases aligning to TRBD2. The DNA for the CDR3 is TGCAGTGCTCGTAGCGGGAGGGGAGAGAATGAGCAGTTCTTC. Translating gives CSARSGRGENEQFF.